This T cell receptor (beta chain) was profiled in a study of vaccination effects on CD4 cells after COVID-19. At the level of the study: A couple of convalescent donors provided samples 16 days and one week before vaccination. General study results and limits: Clones of infection and vaccine origin contracted markedly late after vaccination.

Under the ViraFEST assay, PBMC were stimulated with viral peptide pools so that antigen-specific CD4+ T cells expanded. Sequencing was performed afterwards. Scientists isolated CD4+ T cells after an approximately 9-day culture period ended. Sometime from March through December 2020, the person acquired a SARS-CoV-2 infection that PCR confirmed. The V gene's germline CDR1 is SGHDT and CDR2 YYEEEE. The junction had 6 bases not matched to a gene; V was cut back by 2 bases and J by 7 bases. This CDR3 has 15 amino acids. Comment on this clone: Its antigen is still unknown.

Generated by immunoSEQ multiplex PCR, the TCRdb table keeps only in-frame clones and is missing some. The sample consists of approximately 30,000 clones, 72% of them appearing once. The sequenced sample was CD4+ T cells from PBMCs cultured with a peptide pool, obtained before COVID-19 vaccination. This chain joins TRBV5-6 and TRBJ2-1; 10 positions agree with TRBD1. The clonotype comes from a human donor who had a prior SARS-CoV-2 infection. The CDR3 DNA is TGTGCCAGCAGCTTTGGGGACAGGGGTCCTAATGAGCAGTTCTTC. This codes for CASSFGDRGPNEQFF.